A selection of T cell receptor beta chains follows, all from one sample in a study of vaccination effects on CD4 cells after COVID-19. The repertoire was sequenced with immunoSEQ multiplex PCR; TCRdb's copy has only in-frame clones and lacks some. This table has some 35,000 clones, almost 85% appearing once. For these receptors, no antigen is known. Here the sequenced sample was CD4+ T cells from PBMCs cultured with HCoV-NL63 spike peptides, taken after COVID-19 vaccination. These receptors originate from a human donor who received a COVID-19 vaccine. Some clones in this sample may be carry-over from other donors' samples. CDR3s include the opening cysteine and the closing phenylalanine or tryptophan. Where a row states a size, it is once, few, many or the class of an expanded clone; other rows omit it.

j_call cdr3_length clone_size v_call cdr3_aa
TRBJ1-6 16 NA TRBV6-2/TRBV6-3 CASSYSTGGANSPLHF
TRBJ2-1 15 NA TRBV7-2 CASSLAGTGRNEQFF
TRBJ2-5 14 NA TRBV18 CASSPGGKRETQYF
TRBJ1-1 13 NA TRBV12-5 CASGLSRFTEAFF
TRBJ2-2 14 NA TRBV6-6 CASSSDSATGELFF
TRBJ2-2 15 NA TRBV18 CASSPVTRITGELFF
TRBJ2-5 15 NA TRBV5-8 CASSLEGTGIETQYF
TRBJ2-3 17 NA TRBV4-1 CASSQDSSLGPTDTQYF
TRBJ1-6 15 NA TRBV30 CAWSKESSYNSPLHF
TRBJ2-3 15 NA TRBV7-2 CASSLGGPPGDTQYF
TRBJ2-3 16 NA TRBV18 CASSPQTDRSTDTQYF
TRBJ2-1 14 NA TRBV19 CASSRAASYNEQFF
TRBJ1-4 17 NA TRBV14 CASSQDAPGEANEKLFF
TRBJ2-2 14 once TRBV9 CASSALGGAGELFF
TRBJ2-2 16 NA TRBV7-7 CASSSTGAVGSGELFF
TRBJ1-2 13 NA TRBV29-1 CSVDRRGGYGYTF
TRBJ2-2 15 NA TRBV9 CASSYRTTPTGELFF
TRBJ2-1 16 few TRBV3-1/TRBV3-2 CASSFLGTGAYNEQFF
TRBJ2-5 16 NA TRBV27 CASSLRTGRVGETQYF
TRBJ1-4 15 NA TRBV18 CASSPDRTTNEKLFF
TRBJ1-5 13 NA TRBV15 CATSKLSNQPQHF
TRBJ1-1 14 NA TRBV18 CASSPQGANTEAFF
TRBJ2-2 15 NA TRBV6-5 CASRWRQLDTGELFF
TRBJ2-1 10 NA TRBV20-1 CSALQASQFF